This T cell receptor beta chain was identified in a study of blood T cell repertoires in COVID-19. About the study: Italy, Spain and the United States were the sources of the convalescent and acute COVID-19 samples. The analysed material was cDNA or gDNA that came from T cells, B-cell-depleted T cells, or PBMCs.

In the authors' workflow: It was from reference gene primer amplification that nucleated cell counts were estimated. Clones were sequenced by immunoSEQ multiplex PCR, and TCRdb holds only the in-frame ones, with some missing. The V and J calls and clone size were taken over from that table, and D and trimming were inferred from the DNA. Found here are approximately 110,000 clones, around 87% of them singletons; the top ten hold about 30%. Germline V lookup: CDR1 SGHRS, CDR2 YFSETQ. This CDR3 region has 15 residues. V lost 4 bases to trimming and J lost 4 bases; unmatched junction nucleotides: 5. The V gene is TRBV5-1, the J gene TRBJ1-2, with 12 bases lining up with TRBD1. The TCR comes from a woman older than 75 with acute or convalescent COVID-19. Material for sequencing was peripheral blood. The CDR3 is CASSVGTGGGYGYTF. CDR3 coding DNA: TGCGCCAGCAGCGTGGGGACAGGGGGCGGCTATGGCTACACCTTC.